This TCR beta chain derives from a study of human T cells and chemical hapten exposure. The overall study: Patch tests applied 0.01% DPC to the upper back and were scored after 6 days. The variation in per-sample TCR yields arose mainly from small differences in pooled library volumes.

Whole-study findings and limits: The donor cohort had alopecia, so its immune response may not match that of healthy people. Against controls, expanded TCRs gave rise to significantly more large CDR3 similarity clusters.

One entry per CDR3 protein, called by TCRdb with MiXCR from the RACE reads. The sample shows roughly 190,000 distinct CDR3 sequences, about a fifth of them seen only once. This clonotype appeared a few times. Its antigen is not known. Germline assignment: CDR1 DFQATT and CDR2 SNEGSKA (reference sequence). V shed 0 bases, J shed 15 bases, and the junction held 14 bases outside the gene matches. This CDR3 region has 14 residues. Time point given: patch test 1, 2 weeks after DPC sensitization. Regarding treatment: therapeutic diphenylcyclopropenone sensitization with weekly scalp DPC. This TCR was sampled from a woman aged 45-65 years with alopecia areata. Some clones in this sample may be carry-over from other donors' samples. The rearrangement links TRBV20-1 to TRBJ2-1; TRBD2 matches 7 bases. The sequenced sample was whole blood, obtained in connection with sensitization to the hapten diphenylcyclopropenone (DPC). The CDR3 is CSARDMVRSGNLFF. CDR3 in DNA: TGCAGTGCTAGAGATATGGTTCGGAGCGGGAACTTGTTCTTC.